The T cell receptor (beta chain) under discussion was sequenced for a study of blood T cell repertoires in COVID-19. Study-wide context: The origin of the acute and convalescent COVID-19 samples was the United States, Italy and Spain. T cells, B-cell-depleted T cells, or PBMCs provided the cDNA or gDNA that served as material.

Categorization into cohorts depended on clinical history that participants reported. The CDR3 has 14 amino acids. The germline gives CDR1 GTSNPN, CDR2 SVGIG (reference sequence). V lost 5 bases to trimming and J lost 0 bases, with 11 bases between them. Original methodology: Estimation of nucleated cell counts was performed using reference gene primer amplification. Profiled with immunoSEQ multiplex PCR; TCRdb holds only in-frame clones, not every one. The D gene and trimming were derived from the DNA, and the V and J assignments and clone size from that table. The sample lists some 350,000 clones, approximately 87% seen once, with over 4% in the top ten.

This rearrangement joins TRBV30 to TRBJ1-3, with D unclear. The TCR originated in a woman aged 30 to 39 who had recovered from COVID-19. The sample taken for sequencing was PBMCs or T cells enriched from blood (not recorded which). In nucleotides, the CDR3 is TGTGCCTGGGGACGGGTCCCCTCTGGAAACACCATATATTTT. As protein: CAWGRVPSGNTIYF.